The rows below give T cell receptor beta chains drawn from one sample of a study of regulatory T cells in long-lasting Graves disease. TCRdb reanalysed the multiplex PCR reads using MiXCR and keeps one entry per CDR3 protein. The profile covers 350,000 to 500,000 distinct CDR3 sequences, with roughly 15% appearing a single time and approximately 15% taken by the ten largest. The same data also went into a second study, on T cells in Graves' hyperthyroidism and ophthalmopathy.

The material was peripheral blood mononuclear cells (PBMCs), obtained at new diagnosis, from a patient treated with antithyroid drugs. The receptors come from a woman between 50 and 59 years old with Graves disease. CDR3s include the opening cysteine and the closing phenylalanine or tryptophan. D genes are given only for firm matches. Not all rows give a size; the values are once, few, many and, for expanded clones, a class.

j_call,d_call,v_call,clone_size,cdr3_aa,cdr3_nt
TRBJ1-2,TRBD1,TRBV10-3,many,CATQGQNYGYTF,TGTGCCACACAGGGACAGAACTATGGCTACACCTTC
TRBJ2-7,-,TRBV19,-,CASSILAGDGEQYF,TGTGCCAGTAGTATTTTGGCAGGGGATGGGGAGCAGTACTTC
TRBJ2-3,TRBD2,TRBV20-1,-,CSACKGTSGTFTDTQYF,TGCAGTGCTTGTAAAGGGACTAGCGGGACCTTCACAGATACGCAGTATTTT
TRBJ1-6,TRBD1,TRBV7-9,-,CASSQQGQVNSPLHF,TGTGCCAGCAGCCAGCAGGGACAGGTTAATTCACCCCTCCACTTT
TRBJ1-2,-,TRBV7-9,many,CASSLYRSGYTF,TGTGCCAGCAGCTTATATCGGAGTGGCTACACCTTC
TRBJ2-1,TRBD2,TRBV4-1,few,CASSPQLREGYNEQFF,TGCGCCAGCAGCCCCCAGTTGCGGGAGGGGTACAATGAGCAGTTCTTC
TRBJ1-5,TRBD1,TRBV28,many,CASNSPGTGINQPQHF,TGTGCCAGCAACAGTCCCGGGACAGGGATCAATCAGCCCCAGCATTTT
TRBJ2-2,-,TRBV28,many,CASSLVVRTNTGELFF,TGTGCCAGCAGTCTGGTGGTCAGAACGAACACCGGGGAGCTGTTTTTT
TRBJ1-1,-,TRBV29-1,many,CSVQHQPEAFF,TGCAGCGTCCAACACCAGCCTGAAGCTTTCTTT
TRBJ1-1,-,TRBV6-2/TRBV6-3,many,CASSDGGSVTEAFF,TGTGCCAGCAGTGACGGGGGTTCAGTCACTGAAGCTTTCTTT
TRBJ1-1,TRBD1,TRBV5-1,many,CASSPGQGARETEAFF,TGCGCCAGCAGCCCGGGACAGGGGGCGCGAGAGACTGAAGCTTTCTTT